The next 5 T cell receptor beta chains were all read from a single sample in a study of cytomegalovirus exposure and HLA in healthy donors. The method was immunoSEQ multiplex PCR; TCRdb's version includes in-frame clones alone and lacks a portion of them. The sample yields about 120,000 clones, roughly 84% seen once. Sequencing was performed on PBMCs. The receptors derive from a woman in her 30s in good health and CMV-seronegative.

The chain joins TRBV19 to TRBJ2-3, with D perhaps matching TRBD2 (5 bases). CDR3 length equals 16 residues. Between the trimmed V and J ends, which lost 6 bases and 0 bases, there was a span of 16 bases. Germline loops: CDR1 LNHDA, CDR2 SQIVND (reference sequence). The CDR3 sequence: CASSSQGGSSTDTQYF. CDR3 coding DNA: TGTGCCAGTAGCTCCCAAGGCGGGTCTAGCACAGATACGCAGTATTTT.

The chain combines TRBV12-5 with TRBJ2-7; the match to TRBD1 covers 9 bases. V trimming: 1 base; J trimming: 2 bases; junction bases outside the gene matches: 9. This CDR3 has 17 amino acids. CDR1 is LGHNT and CDR2 is FRNRAP in the germline V gene. The CDR3 bases are TGTGCTAGTGGTTTGGAACCCGGGACAGGGCTCCCCTACGAGCAGTACTTC. This gives the protein CASGLEPGTGLPYEQYF. Full variable domain (missing parts from reference TRBV12-5 and TRBJ2-7): DARVTQTPRHKVTEMGQEVTMRCQPILGHNTVFWYRQTMMQGLELLAYFRNRAPLDDSGMPKDRFSAEMPDATLATLKIQPSEPRDSAVYFCASGLEPGTGLPYEQYFGPGTRLTVT.

The rearrangement joins TRBV2 to TRBJ1-1, with 7 bases aligning to TRBD1. The CDR3 covers 15 residues. V dropped 8 bases and J dropped 8; count of bases not matched to a gene: 17. Per the germline V gene, CDR1 is SNHLY and CDR2 is FYNNEI. In nucleotides, the CDR3 is TGTGCCAGCTCCCTCCCCGCAGGGGGATCGGAAGAAGCTTTCTTT. It translates to CASSLPAGGSEEAFF.

The rearrangement uses TRBV6-5 and TRBJ1-4; no firm D call. The CDR3 is made up of 15 amino acids. V was clipped by 2 bases and J by 4 bases, with 11 bases between them. Looked up from germline, CDR1 is MNHEY and CDR2 is SVGAGI. The CDR3 coding sequence is TGTGCCAGCAGTTACCTAGACGGGTTTAATGAAAAACTGTTTTTT. Its protein is CASSYLDGFNEKLFF.

The gene calls are TRBV27 and TRBJ2-5; no clear D. The V end was cut by 8 bases, the J end by 1 base, with 5 bases between. From germline, CDR1 is MNHEY and CDR2 SMNVEV (reference sequence). This CDR3 has 11 residues. The CDR3 spells CASYSQETQYF. CDR3 DNA sequence: TGTGCCAGCTACTCCCAAGAGACCCAGTACTTC.